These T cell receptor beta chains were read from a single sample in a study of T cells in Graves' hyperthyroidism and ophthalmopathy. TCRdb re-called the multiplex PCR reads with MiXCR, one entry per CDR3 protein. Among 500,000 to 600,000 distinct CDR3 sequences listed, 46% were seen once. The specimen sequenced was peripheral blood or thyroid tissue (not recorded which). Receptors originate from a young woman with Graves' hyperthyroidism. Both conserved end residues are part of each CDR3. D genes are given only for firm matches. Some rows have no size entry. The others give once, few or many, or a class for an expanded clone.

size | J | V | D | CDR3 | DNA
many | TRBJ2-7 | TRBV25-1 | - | CASRDIYEQYF | TGTGCCAGCAGGGACATCTACGAGCAGTACTTC
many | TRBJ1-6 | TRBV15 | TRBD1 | CATSRDGTGNSPLHF | TGTGCCACCAGCAGAGACGGGACAGGAAATTCACCCCTCCACTTT
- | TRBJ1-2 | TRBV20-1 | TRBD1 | CSARTGGAYYGYTF | TGCAGTGCTAGGACAGGGGGCGCTTACTATGGCTACACCTTC
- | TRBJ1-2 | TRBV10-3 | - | CAISESRAEGGYGYTF | TGTGCCATCAGTGAGTCTCGGGCAGAAGGCGGATATGGCTACACCTTC
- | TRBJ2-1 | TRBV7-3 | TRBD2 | CASSLLRTSGINEQFF | TGTGCCAGCAGCTTACTCAGGACTAGCGGGATCAATGAGCAGTTCTTC
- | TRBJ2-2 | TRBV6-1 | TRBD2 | CASSETSGSAGELFF | TGTGCCAGCAGCGAGACTAGCGGGAGTGCCGGGGAGCTGTTTTTT
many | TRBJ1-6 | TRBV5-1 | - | CASSLVMFGGGSPLHF | TGCGCCAGCAGCTTGGTCATGTTCGGGGGCGGATCACCCCTCCACTTT
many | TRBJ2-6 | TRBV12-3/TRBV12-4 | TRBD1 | CASSLRGGTGAREAANVLTF | TGTGCCAGCAGTTTAAGAGGGGGGACAGGGGCTCGTGAAGCGGCCAACGTCCTGACTTTC
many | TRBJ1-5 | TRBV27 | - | CASSPNRGNQPQHF | TGTGCCAGCAGTCCAAACAGGGGCAATCAGCCCCAGCATTTT
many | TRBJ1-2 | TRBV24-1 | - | CATSESARRNGYTF | TGTGCCACCAGTGAGTCGGCTAGGAGGAATGGCTACACCTTC
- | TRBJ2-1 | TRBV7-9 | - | CASSFFLSEQFF | TGTGCCAGCAGCTTTTTCCTGAGTGAGCAGTTCTTC
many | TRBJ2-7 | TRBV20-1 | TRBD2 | CSATQLGLALYEQYF | TGCAGTGCAACTCAACTTGGACTAGCGCTCTACGAGCAGTACTTC
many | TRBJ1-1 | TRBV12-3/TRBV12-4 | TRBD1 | CASRKGQDGDTEAFF | TGTGCCAGCAGAAAGGGACAGGATGGGGACACTGAAGCTTTCTTT
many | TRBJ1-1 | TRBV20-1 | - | CSASVERNTEAFF | TGCAGTGCTAGCGTGGAAAGGAACACTGAAGCTTTCTTT
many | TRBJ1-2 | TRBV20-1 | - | CSARDTNYGYTF | TGCAGTGCTAGAGATACCAACTATGGCTACACCTTC
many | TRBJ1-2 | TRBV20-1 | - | CSASERRYYGYTF | TGCAGTGCTAGTGAACGAAGGTACTATGGCTACACCTTC
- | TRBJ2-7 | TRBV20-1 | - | CSALRTTGWDEQYF | TGCAGTGCGCTGAGAACCACAGGGTGGGACGAGCAGTACTTC
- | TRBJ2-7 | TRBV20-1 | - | CSAASSEQYF | TGCAGTGCTGCCTCCTCCGAGCAGTACTTC
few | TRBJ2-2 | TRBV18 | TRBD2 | CASSPIRGRPTGELFF | TGTGCCAGCTCACCTATCCGCGGGAGGCCGACCGGGGAGCTGTTTTTT
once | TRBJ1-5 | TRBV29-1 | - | CSVFRSNQPQHF | TGCAGCGTATTTAGGAGCAATCAGCCCCAGCATTTT
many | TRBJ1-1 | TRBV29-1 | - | CSVESGSHWNTEAFF | TGCAGCGTTGAATCTGGCAGCCATTGGAACACTGAAGCTTTCTTT
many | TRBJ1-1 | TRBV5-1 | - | CASRRDTENTEAFF | TGCGCCAGCAGACGAGATACAGAGAACACTGAAGCTTTCTTT
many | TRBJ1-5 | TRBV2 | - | CASRRGRNQPQHF | TGTGCCAGCAGGCGGGGTCGGAATCAGCCCCAGCATTTT
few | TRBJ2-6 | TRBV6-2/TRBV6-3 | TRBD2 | CASTRPIKGRDRFSGANVLTF | TGTGCCAGCACCCGACCGATTAAGGGGAGGGACCGATTCTCTGGGGCCAACGTCCTGACTTTC
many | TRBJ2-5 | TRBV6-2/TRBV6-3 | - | CASTQLAGWGETQYF | TGTGCCAGCACCCAACTCGCAGGCTGGGGAGAGACCCAGTACTTC
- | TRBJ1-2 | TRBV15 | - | CATSRDWVGYTF | TGTGCCACCAGCAGAGATTGGGTTGGCTACACCTTC
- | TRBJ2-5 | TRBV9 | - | CASSVSGNTQPQYF | TGTGCCAGCAGCGTATCAGGGAACACTCAGCCCCAGTACTTC
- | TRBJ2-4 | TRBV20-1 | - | CSARDPAEAKNIQYF | TGCAGTGCTAGAGATCCAGCGGAGGCCAAAAACATTCAGTACTTC
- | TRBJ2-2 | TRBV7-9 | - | CASRPTGARTTGELFF | TGTGCCAGCAGACCAACCGGGGCTAGGACTACCGGGGAGCTGTTTTTT
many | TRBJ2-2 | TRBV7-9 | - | CASSQTNANTGELFF | TGTGCCAGCAGCCAGACTAACGCGAACACCGGGGAGCTGTTTTTT
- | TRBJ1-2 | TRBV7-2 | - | CASTPWTSGNYGYTF | TGTGCCAGCACCCCATGGACTAGCGGTAACTATGGCTACACCTTC
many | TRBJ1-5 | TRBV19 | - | CASSIQSYSNQPQHF | TGTGCCAGTAGTATCCAGAGTTATAGCAATCAGCCCCAGCATTTT
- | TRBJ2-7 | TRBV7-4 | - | CASSLVVSGLAHYEQYF | TGTGCCAGCAGCTTAGTCGTTTCTGGTCTAGCGCACTACGAGCAGTACTTC
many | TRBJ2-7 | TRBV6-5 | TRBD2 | CASSYSTGLAVYEQYF | TGTGCCAGCAGTTACTCGACGGGACTAGCGGTCTACGAGCAGTACTTC
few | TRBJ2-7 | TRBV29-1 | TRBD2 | CSARLAGFYEQYF | TGCAGCGCTCGGCTAGCGGGGTTCTACGAGCAGTACTTC
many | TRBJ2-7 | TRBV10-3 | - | CAISESSAPSYEQYF | TGTGCCATCAGTGAGTCGAGCGCACCCTCCTACGAGCAGTACTTC
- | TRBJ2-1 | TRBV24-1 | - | CATSDRSRGESRRNEQFF | TGTGCCACCAGTGACCGATCTAGGGGGGAGTCCCGACGTAATGAGCAGTTCTTC
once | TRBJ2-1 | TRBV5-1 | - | CASSLINEQFF | TGCGCCAGCAGCTTAATCAATGAGCAGTTCTTC
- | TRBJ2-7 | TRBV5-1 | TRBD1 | CASSEGQGRSYEQYF | TGCGCCAGCAGCGAGGGACAGGGAAGGTCCTACGAGCAGTACTTC
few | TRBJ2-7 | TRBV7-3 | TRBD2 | CASSLTGREGREQYF | TGTGCCAGCAGCTTAACCGGGCGGGAGGGCCGCGAGCAGTACTTC
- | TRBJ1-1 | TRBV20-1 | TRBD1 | CSAPTGWNTEAFF | TGCAGTGCCCCGACAGGGTGGAACACTGAAGCTTTCTTT
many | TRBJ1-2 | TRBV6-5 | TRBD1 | CASSYAGGVDGYTF | TGTGCCAGCAGTTACGCAGGGGGCGTGGATGGCTACACCTTC
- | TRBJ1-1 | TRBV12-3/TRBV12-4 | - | CASSYSKGRANTEAFF | TGTGCCAGCAGTTACTCGAAGGGGAGGGCGAACACTGAAGCTTTCTTT
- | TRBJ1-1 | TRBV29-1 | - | CSVSGYTEAFF | TGCAGCGTTAGTGGGTACACTGAAGCTTTCTTT
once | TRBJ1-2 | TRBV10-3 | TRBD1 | CAISESDRAGYTF | TGTGCCATCAGTGAGTCCGACAGGGCCGGCTACACCTTC
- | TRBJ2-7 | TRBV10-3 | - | CATALTGPSYEQYF | TGTGCCACTGCCTTAACAGGGCCTTCCTACGAGCAGTACTTC
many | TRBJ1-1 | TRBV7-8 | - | CASSLRTEAFF | TGTGCCAGCAGCCTTAGGACTGAAGCTTTCTTT
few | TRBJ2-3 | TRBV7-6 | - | CASSPLPGDTQYF | TGTGCCAGCAGCCCGCTACCTGGAGATACGCAGTATTTT
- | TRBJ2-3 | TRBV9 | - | CASSVAGLGEVGTDTQYF | TGTGCCAGCAGCGTAGCAGGGCTGGGGGAAGTGGGCACAGATACGCAGTATTTT
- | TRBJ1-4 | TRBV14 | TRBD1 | CASSQGPEKGGTNEKLFF | TGTGCCAGCAGCCAGGGTCCGGAAAAAGGGGGCACTAATGAAAAACTGTTTTTT
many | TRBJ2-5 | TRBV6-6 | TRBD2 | CASSYSRLAQETQYF | TGTGCCAGCAGTTACTCAAGACTAGCCCAAGAGACCCAGTACTTC
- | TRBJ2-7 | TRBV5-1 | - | CASSLEGGFYNEQYF | TGCGCCAGCAGCTTGGAGGGGGGCTTCTACAATGAGCAGTACTTC
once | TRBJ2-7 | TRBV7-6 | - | CASGWRVGYEQYF | TGTGCCAGCGGATGGCGGGTTGGCTACGAGCAGTACTTC
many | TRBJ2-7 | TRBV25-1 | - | CASSEYKGKSPYEQYF | TGTGCCAGCAGTGAATATAAGGGGAAAAGTCCCTACGAGCAGTACTTC
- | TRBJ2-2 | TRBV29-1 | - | CSVEGQSMELFF | TGCAGCGTTGAAGGACAGTCCATGGAGCTGTTTTTT